One sample yielded the 26 T cell receptor beta chains listed below, sequenced in a study of blood T cell repertoires in COVID-19. Assay: immunoSEQ multiplex PCR; the TCRdb copy retains only in-frame clones and omits some. The data show about 170,000 clones, 70% to 85% seen once. The sample was PBMCs or T cells enriched from blood (not recorded which). All receptors come from a woman in her seventies in a cohort exposed to, infected with or recovered from COVID-19 (not recorded which).

The genes are TRBV7-2 and TRBJ1-1, with 9 bases identical to TRBD1. The CDR3 length is 15 residues. V gave up 5 bases and J gave up 7 bases; unmatched junction bases: 11. The germline CDR1 and CDR2 sequences are SGHTA and FQGNSA. This CDR3 is CASSGGTGQQGEAFF. Here the CDR3 DNA reads TGTGCCAGCAGCGGAGGGACAGGGCAACAGGGTGAAGCTTTCTTT.

V usage is TRBV7-9 and J usage is TRBJ1-3, with D hard to call. CDR1 is SEHNR, CDR2 FQNEAQ, per germline (reference sequence). This CDR3 has 15 amino acids. With 1 base removed from V and 0 bases from J, the gap between germline ends came to 7 bases. CDR3 in DNA: TGTGCCAGCAGCTTAGGGAGCTCCTCTGGAAACACCATATATTTT. Translated: CASSLGSSSGNTIYF.

This chain uses TRBV6-5 with TRBJ2-1; a weak D match, TRBD2 (5 bases). Deletions cut 2 bases from V and 5 bases from J, with 16 bases between. Germline assignment: CDR1 MNHEY and CDR2 SVGAGI. This CDR3 is built from 16 residues. DNA for the CDR3: TGTGCCAGCAGTTACGAGGGTGGAGGTCGGGACAATGAGCAGTTCTTC. It yields the protein CASSYEGGGRDNEQFF.

The rearrangement links TRBV7-9 to TRBJ1-6; TRBD1 matches 7 bases. Looked up from germline, CDR1 is SEHNR and CDR2 is FQNEAQ (reference sequence). The CDR3 is 16 residues long. The V and J ends lost 5 bases and 2 bases, in that order; junction bases with no gene match: 6. The DNA of the CDR3 is TGTGCCAGCAGCCATCGGACAGGCCCCTATAATTCACCCCTCCACTTT. Residues: CASSHRTGPYNSPLHF.

V usage is TRBV9 and J usage is TRBJ1-2, with 9 bases fitting TRBD1. The CDR3 extends over 18 amino acids. Per germline, CDR1 SGDLS and CDR2 YYNGEE. The J segment lost 4 bases and the V segment lost 4 bases, leaving 17 bases of the junction unmatched. CDR3 bases: TGTGCCAGCAGCCTCTCATCGGACAGGGGTCCCCGAATCTATGGCTACACCTTC. Its protein is CASSLSSDRGPRIYGYTF.

The chain couples TRBV18 to TRBJ1-4; D ambiguous. Between the trimmed V and J ends, which lost 3 bases and 8 bases, there was a span of 4 bases. This CDR3 is built from 11 residues. Germline V gene data show CDR1 as KGHSH and CDR2 as LQKENI. The CDR3 nucleotides read TGTGCCAGCTCACCGGCCGAAAAACTGTTTTTT. This codes for CASSPAEKLFF.

This rearrangement joins TRBV20-1 to TRBJ1-2, with a possible D match to TRBD1 (6 bases). The length of the CDR3 is 11 residues. CDR1 and CDR2 (germline): DFQATT, SNEGSKA (reference sequence). Trimming removed 6 bases from V and 8 bases from J, with 13 bases in between. CDR3 region: CSATAGAGYTF. CDR3 bases: TGCAGTGCCACGGCAGGGGCCGGCTACACCTTC.

This chain connects TRBV7-2 to TRBJ2-3; tentatively, D is TRBD2 (6 bases). The CDR3 runs 14 residues. V lost 4 bases and J 3 bases, leaving 11 bases between the germline ends. Per the germline V gene, CDR1 is SGHTA and CDR2 is FQGNSA. CDR3 in DNA: TGTGCCAGCAGCTCCACGGGAGTGACAGATACGCAGTATTTT. Translated, it gives CASSSTGVTDTQYF.

The V gene is TRBV20-1, the J gene TRBJ1-2; a weak D match, TRBD1 (6 bases). The CDR3 is 11 amino acids. The ends were cut back, 0 bases at V and 7 bases at J, with 6 bases in the middle. Germline V lookup: CDR1 DFQATT, CDR2 SNEGSKA (reference sequence). CDR3 in amino acids: CSARDRGGYTF. CDR3 sequence (DNA): TGCAGTGCTAGAGACAGGGGTGGCTACACCTTC.

The chain combines TRBV28 with TRBJ1-1; the D is unclear. The CDR3 runs 13 residues. Germline assignment: CDR1 MDHEN and CDR2 SYDVKM. Deletions cut 5 bases from V and 5 bases from J, with 12 bases between. The chain's CDR3 is CASSLSGATEAFF. CDR3 coding DNA: TGTGCCAGCAGTCTTAGCGGAGCAACTGAAGCTTTCTTT.

The chain recombines TRBV6-6 with TRBJ2-2; D might be TRBD1 (5 bases). The V gene's germline CDR1 is MNHNY and CDR2 SVGAGI (reference sequence). CDR3 length equals 14 residues. V was trimmed by 7 bases and J by 3 bases, leaving 12 bases between them. The CDR3 protein is CASTPQGYTGELFF. The CDR3, as DNA: TGTGCCAGCACCCCGCAGGGTTACACCGGGGAGCTGTTTTTT.

The V gene is TRBV11-2, the J gene TRBJ1-2; D might be TRBD1 (6 bases). V was trimmed by 5 bases and J by 4 bases, leaving 17 bases between them. The V gene's germline CDR1 is SGHAT and CDR2 FQNNGV. This CDR3 contains 15 residues. The chain's CDR3 is CASSPTGTSGYGYTF. CDR3 DNA: TGTGCCAGCAGCCCAACAGGGACCTCTGGCTATGGCTACACCTTC.

This rearrangement joins TRBV7-9 to TRBJ1-4, with TRBD1 identical over 9 bases. Germline V gene sequence: CDR1 SEHNR, CDR2 FQNEAQ (reference sequence). The CDR3 runs 15 residues. V was clipped by 5 bases and J by 5 bases; unmatched bases: 6. CDR3 in DNA: TGTGCCAGCAGCAAGCGGACAGGGGAAAATGAAAAACTGTTTTTT. This codes for CASSKRTGENEKLFF.

The chain recombines TRBV24-1 with TRBJ1-2; D not resolved. The CDR3 spans 14 residues. From germline, CDR1 is KGHDR and CDR2 SFDVKD. Trimming took 1 base from V and 3 from J, leaving 8 bases between them. The CDR3: CATSDLRQDYGYTF. The CDR3 bases are TGTGCCACCAGTGATTTAAGGCAGGACTATGGCTACACCTTC.

The rearrangement links TRBV4-3 to TRBJ1-2; no clear D gene. The CDR3 is made up of 15 amino acids. Per the germline V gene, CDR1 is LGHNA and CDR2 is YSLEER. Trimming cost V 3 bases and J 0 bases, with 11 bases left between them. CDR3 nucleotides: TGCGCCAGCAGCCAGGGCCAGCCGCCTAACTATGGCTACACCTTC. Residues: CASSQGQPPNYGYTF.

This chain joins TRBV7-8 and TRBJ1-6; a weak D match, TRBD1 (5 bases). There are 18 residues in the CDR3. V dropped 3 bases and J dropped 0 bases, with 15 bases sitting between them. Germline V lookup: CDR1 SGHVS, CDR2 FQNEAQ. The CDR3 reads CASSFRGLESSYNSPLHF. The CDR3 region has the DNA TGTGCCAGCAGCTTCCGGGGACTCGAGAGCTCCTATAATTCACCCCTCCACTTT.

The chain joins TRBV23-1 to TRBJ1-5; D uncertain. TRBV23-1 belongs to the ORF category, with a function that is uncertain. Between the trimmed V and J ends, which lost 0 bases and 5 bases, there was a span of 8 bases. The CDR3 extends over 14 amino acids. This CDR3 is CASSQSNGHQPQHF. The CDR3 DNA reads TGCGCCAGCAGTCAATCGAATGGGCATCAGCCCCAGCATTTT.

The chain carries TRBV5-1 and TRBJ2-5, with TRBD2 matching over 11 bases. With V trimmed by 4 bases and J by 1 base, 6 bases remained unmatched. The CDR3 has 16 amino acids. Germline CDR1 is SGHRS and CDR2 is YFSETQ. The CDR3 here is CASSLRLAGLQETQYF. The CDR3 DNA reads as TGCGCCAGCAGCCTTCGACTAGCGGGACTCCAAGAGACCCAGTACTTC. Full variable domain (missing parts from reference TRBV5-1 and TRBJ2-5): KAGVTQTPRYLIKTRGQQVTLSCSPISGHRSVSWYQQTPGQGLQFLFEYFSETQRNKGNFPGRFSGRQFSNSRSEMNVSTLELGDSALYLCASSLRLAGLQETQYFGPGTRLLVL.

The chain couples TRBV11-2 to TRBJ2-5; tentative D call: TRBD2 (5 bases). The CDR3 runs to 14 residues. Trimming cost V 0 bases and J 3 bases, with 8 bases left between them. CDR1 and CDR2 from the germline V gene are SGHAT and FQNNGV. CDR3 DNA: TGTGCCAGCAGCTTAGAATTCGGGAAAGAGACCCAGTACTTC. Encoded protein: CASSLEFGKETQYF.

This chain links TRBV7-2 with TRBJ2-1; D remains ambiguous. Germline CDR1 is SGHTA and CDR2 is FQGNSA. The V end was cut by 5 bases, the J end by 4 bases, with 9 bases between. The CDR3 has 13 amino acids. Here the CDR3 DNA reads TGTGCCAGCAGCCTGGCTCAATACAATGAGCAGTTCTTC. Translating gives CASSLAQYNEQFF. The variable domain in full, completed from reference TRBV7-2 and TRBJ2-1, reads GAGVSQSPSNKVTEKGKDVELRCDPISGHTALYWYRQSLGQGLEFLIYFQGNSAPDKSGLPSDRFSAERTGGSVSTLTIQRTQQEDSAVYLCASSLAQYNEQFFGPGTRLTVL.

This clone was seen ten or more times. V and J are TRBV5-1 and TRBJ1-4, with 9 bases fitting TRBD1. V lost 0 bases to trimming and J lost 4 bases; unmatched junction nucleotides: 7. CDR3 length: 17 residues. Germline CDR1 SGHRS, CDR2 YFSETQ. The CDR3 DNA reads TGCGCCAGCAGCTTGGAACCGGACAGGGGTGGTAATGAAAAACTGTTTTTT. Translating gives CASSLEPDRGGNEKLFF. Variable domain in full (rest from reference TRBV5-1 and TRBJ1-4): KAGVTQTPRYLIKTRGQQVTLSCSPISGHRSVSWYQQTPGQGLQFLFEYFSETQRNKGNFPGRFSGRQFSNSRSEMNVSTLELGDSALYLCASSLEPDRGGNEKLFFGSGTQLSVL.

The chain carries TRBV6-5 and TRBJ2-2; D call uncertain. There are 16 residues in the CDR3. Germline values: CDR1 MNHEY, CDR2 SVGAGI. Trimming stripped 2 bases from V and 0 bases from J, with 10 bases between. CDR3 nucleotide sequence: TGTGCCAGCAGTTACCAAGGTGCGGCGAACACCGGGGAGCTGTTTTTT. It yields the protein CASSYQGAANTGELFF.

This clone was recorded many times. The V call is TRBV7-8, the J call TRBJ1-1, with 7 bases matching TRBD1. This CDR3 contains 16 residues. Trimming removed 5 bases from V and 1 base from J; junction bases left unmatched: 10. CDR1 is SGHVS and CDR2 is FQNEAQ in the germline V gene. The CDR3 nucleotides read TGTGCCAGCAGCCCTCGACAGGGTCTCAGGAACACTGAAGCTTTCTTT. It is translated as CASSPRQGLRNTEAFF.

The chain carries TRBV10-3 and TRBJ2-2, with 10 bases fitting TRBD2. V trimming: 5 bases; J trimming: 2 bases; junction bases outside the gene matches: 5. The CDR3 loop spans 16 amino acids. Germline CDR1 is ENHRY and CDR2 is SYGVKD. The CDR3, as DNA: TGTGCCATCAGTAGCGGGAGGGCCGCCAACACCGGGGAGCTGTTTTTT. This encodes CAISSGRAANTGELFF.

The chain carries TRBV5-6 and TRBJ2-1; TRBD2 matches 12 bases. This CDR3 has 17 residues. V was clipped by 4 bases and J by 3 bases; unmatched bases: 8. The germline V gene encodes CDR1 SGHDT and CDR2 YYEEEE. CDR3 sequence: CASSGTSGQGLYNEQFF. As DNA, the CDR3 is TGTGCCAGCAGCGGGACTAGCGGGCAAGGCCTCTACAATGAGCAGTTCTTC. Looking up the rest from reference TRBV5-6 and TRBJ2-1 gives the full variable domain: DAGVTQSPTHLIKTRGQQVTLRCSPKSGHDTVSWYQQALGQGPQFIFQYYEEEERQRGNFPDRFSGHQFPNYSSELNVNALLLGDSALYLCASSGTSGQGLYNEQFFGPGTRLTVL.

V gene TRBV7-3 combines with J gene TRBJ2-1; 8 nucleotides line up with TRBD2. CDR1 and CDR2 (germline): SGHTA, FQGTGA. The CDR3 has 16 amino acids. The ends lost 0 bases at V and 3 bases at J; junction bases unmatched: 4. The chain's CDR3 is CASSLTAGVDYNEQFF. The CDR3 DNA reads as TGTGCCAGCAGCTTAACAGCGGGAGTCGACTACAATGAGCAGTTCTTC. Supplemented by reference TRBV7-3 and TRBJ2-1, the full variable domain reads GAGVSQTPSNKVTEKGKYVELRCDPISGHTALYWYRQSLGQGPEFLIYFQGTGAADDSGLPNDRFFAVRPEGSVSTLKIQRTERGDSAVYLCASSLTAGVDYNEQFFGPGTRLTVL.